This T cell receptor beta chain was recovered during a study of cytomegalovirus exposure and HLA in healthy donors. PCR involved 60 Vbeta and 13 Jbeta primers. Clones were read by immunoSEQ multiplex PCR, and TCRdb kept only the in-frame ones, dropping some. This sample has about 94,000 clones, with around two thirds found just once. The study, taken as a whole, reports: Later analysis associated a missense DCLRE1C variant with TCR beta V- and J-gene trimming. The later analysis indicated that the majority of CMV-associated TCR beta chains appeared HLA-restricted.

A remark on this clone: Antigen specificity is unknown.

The CDR3 covers 17 residues. From germline, CDR1 is MGHRA and CDR2 YSYEKL. The V and J ends lost 1 base and 8 bases respectively, with 23 bases between them. The V call is TRBV4-1, the J call TRBJ1-2, with a possible D match to TRBD1 (5 bases). The TCR comes from a man under 40 in good health and CMV-seronegative. Specimen: PBMCs. This CDR3 reads CASSQVGPHRASLGYTF. The CDR3 region has the DNA TGCGCCAGCAGCCAAGTGGGGCCGCACAGAGCCTCTTTAGGCTACACCTTC.